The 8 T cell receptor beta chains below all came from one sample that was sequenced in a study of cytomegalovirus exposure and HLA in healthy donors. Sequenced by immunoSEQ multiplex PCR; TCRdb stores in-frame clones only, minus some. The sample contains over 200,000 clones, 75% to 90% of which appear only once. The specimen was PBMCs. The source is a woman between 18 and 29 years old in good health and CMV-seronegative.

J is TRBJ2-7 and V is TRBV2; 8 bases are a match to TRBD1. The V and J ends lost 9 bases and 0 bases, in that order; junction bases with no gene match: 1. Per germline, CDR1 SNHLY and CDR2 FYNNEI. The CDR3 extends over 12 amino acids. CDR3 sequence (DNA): TGTGCCAGGGGGACAGGCTCCTACGAGCAGTACTTC. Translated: CARGTGSYEQYF.

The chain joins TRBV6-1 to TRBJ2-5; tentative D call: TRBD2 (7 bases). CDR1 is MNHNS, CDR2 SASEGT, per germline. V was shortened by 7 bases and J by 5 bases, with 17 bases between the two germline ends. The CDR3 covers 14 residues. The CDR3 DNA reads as TGTGCCAGCACCCCCGCGGGGAGGGGGGAGACCCAGTACTTC. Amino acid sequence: CASTPAGRGETQYF.

CDR3 sequence reads: CASSLLYRNEQYF. The CDR3 nucleotides read TGCGCCAGCAGCCTCCTATATAGGAACGAGCAGTACTTC. This chain links TRBV5-1 with TRBJ2-7, with D unclear. CDR1 is SGHRS, CDR2 YFSETQ, per germline. CDR3 length: 13 amino acids. The V end lost 4 bases, the J end lost 5 bases, and 13 bases lay between the germline ends.

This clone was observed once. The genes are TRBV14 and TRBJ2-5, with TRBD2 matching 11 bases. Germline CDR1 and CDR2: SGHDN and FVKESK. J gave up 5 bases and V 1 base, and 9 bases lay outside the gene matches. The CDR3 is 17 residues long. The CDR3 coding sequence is TGTGCCAGCAGCCAAGCTCGCACTAGCGGGAGTTATGAGACCCAGTACTTC. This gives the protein CASSQARTSGSYETQYF. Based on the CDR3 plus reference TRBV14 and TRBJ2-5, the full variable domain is EAGVTQFPSHSVIEKGQTVTLRCDPISGHDNLYWYRRVMGKEIKFLLHFVKESKQDESGMPNNRFLAERTGGTYSTLKVQPAELEDSGVYFCASSQARTSGSYETQYFGPGTRLLVL.

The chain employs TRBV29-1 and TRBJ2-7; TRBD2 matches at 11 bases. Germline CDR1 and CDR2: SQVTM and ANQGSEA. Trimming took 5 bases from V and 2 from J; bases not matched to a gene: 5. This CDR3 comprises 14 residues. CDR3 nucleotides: TGCAGCGTTACGACTAGCGGGGCCACCTACGAGCAGTACTTC. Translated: CSVTTSGATYEQYF.

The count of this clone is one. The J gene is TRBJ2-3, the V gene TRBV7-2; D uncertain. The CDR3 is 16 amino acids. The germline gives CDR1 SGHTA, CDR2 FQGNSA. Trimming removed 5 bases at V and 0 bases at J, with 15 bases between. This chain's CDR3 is CASSGPTASSTDTQYF. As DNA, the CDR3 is TGTGCCAGCAGCGGTCCCACCGCGTCTAGCACAGATACGCAGTATTTT.

CDR3 sequence (DNA): TGTGCCAGCAGCCCCCAGACAGGGATAAACACTGAAGCTTTCTTT. Translated, it gives CASSPQTGINTEAFF. The chain recombines TRBV9 with TRBJ1-1, with 7 bases identical to TRBD1. Trimming at V came to 4 bases and at J to 2 bases, leaving 8 bases not matched to a gene. Germline assignment: CDR1 SGDLS and CDR2 YYNGEE. This CDR3 region has 15 residues.

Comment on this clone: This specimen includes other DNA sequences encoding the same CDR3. The CDR3 spells CASSLGQGMNTEAFF. DNA for the CDR3: TGCGCCAGCAGCTTAGGACAGGGGATGAACACTGAAGCTTTCTTT. V gene TRBV5-1 combines with J gene TRBJ1-1, with 9 nucleotides matching TRBD1. The germline gives CDR1 SGHRS, CDR2 YFSETQ. The CDR3 has 15 amino acids. V lost 2 bases to trimming and J lost 0 bases; unmatched junction nucleotides: 2.